This TCR beta chain derives from a study of STAT5B mutations in CD4+ large granular lymphocyte leukemia. Background on the study: Healthy donors showed HLA-associated enrichment of the CDR3 'QG' motif.

V was pared by 2 bases and J by 3 bases, with 4 bases of the junction left unmatched. CDR1 is SGHVS and CDR2 is FQNEAQ in the germline V gene. The CDR3 loop spans 15 amino acids. Authors' analysis steps: Productive clonotypes were detectable down to 2.59 x 10-5 frequency. Clones were sequenced by immunoSEQ multiplex PCR, and TCRdb holds only the in-frame ones, with some missing. D and trimming were read from the DNA, whereas the V and J calls and clone size are those reported in that table. The sample includes 30,000 or so clones, 65% to 80% of them seen just once. Study findings and constraints: Patient CD4-sorted repertoires looked more clonal than healthy CD4+ repertoires, even without putative leukemic clones.

Points on this clone: Its antigen is not known.

This chain joins TRBV7-8 and TRBJ1-3; 7 positions match TRBD1. Sequencing was done on a sample of CD4+ T cells from blood buffy coats. The receptor comes from a human donor in good health. The CDR3 nucleotides are TGTGCCAGCAGCTTACAGACAGGGTATGGAAACACCATATATTTT. It yields the protein CASSLQTGYGNTIYF.